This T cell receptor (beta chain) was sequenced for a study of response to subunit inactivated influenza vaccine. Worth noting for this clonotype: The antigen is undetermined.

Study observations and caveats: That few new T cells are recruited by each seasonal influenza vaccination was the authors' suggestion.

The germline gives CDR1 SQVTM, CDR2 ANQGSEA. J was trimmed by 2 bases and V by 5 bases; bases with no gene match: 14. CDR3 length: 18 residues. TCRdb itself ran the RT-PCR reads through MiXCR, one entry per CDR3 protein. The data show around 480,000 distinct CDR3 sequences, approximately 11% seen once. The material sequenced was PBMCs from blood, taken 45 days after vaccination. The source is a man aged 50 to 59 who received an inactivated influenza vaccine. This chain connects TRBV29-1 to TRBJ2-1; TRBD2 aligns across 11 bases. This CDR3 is CSVRLAGGLITTYNEQFF. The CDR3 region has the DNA TGCAGCGTTCGTCTAGCGGGAGGACTCATCACCACCTACAATGAGCAGTTCTTC.